The T cell receptor (beta chain) under discussion was sequenced for a study of shared clonotypes between healthy human individuals. Study conclusions and caveats: Some naive CD4 clonotypes, about 5.5%, turned up in common across a few donors. Relative to memory subsets, naive subsets generally showed larger estimated richness.

The CDR3 is made up of 15 amino acids. CDR1 and CDR2 from the germline V gene are MDHEN and SYDVKM. Trimming stripped 5 bases from V and 5 bases from J, with 18 bases between. TCRdb's table, derived via immunoSEQ multiplex PCR, lists solely in-frame clones and lacks some. The sample contains hundreds of thousands of clones, about 90% of which appear only once. Terminally differentiated effector memory CD45RA+ cells were excluded from the naive CD8 cells, which were CD45RO-negative and positively selected for CCR7. Of note for this clone: As yet, its antigen is unknown.

V gene TRBV28 combines with J gene TRBJ2-5; D may correspond to TRBD1 or TRBD2 (6 bases each). The source is a young man in good health. The sequencing input was naive CD8+ T cells sorted from blood. CDR3 loop: CASSPRGGRLETQYF. The CDR3 nucleotides read TGTGCCAGCAGTCCCCGAGGGGGGCGTTTGGAGACCCAGTACTTC.